This is a list of T cell receptor delta chains from one sample in a study of human gamma delta and Vdelta1 T cells. No cognate antigen is known for these TCRs. TCRdb ran CATT on the PCR reads. The data show roughly 13,000 delta-chain clones, with over 40% seen just once and approximately 1.5% held by the top ten. Source material: Vdelta1 gamma-delta T cells from blood grown in culture (DOT cells). These receptors all come from a human donor in good health. Both conserved end residues are part of each CDR3. A D gene is named only where the DNA matches it firmly. A clone size is listed for some rows: how often the clone was seen (once, few, many), or a class if it is expanded.

abundance,len,j_gene,d_gene,v_gene,CDR3nt,CDR3aa
NA,16,TRDJ1,NA,TRDV1,TGTGCTCTCCGGAACAGAGGGGGGGTCAACACCGATAAACTCATCTTT,CALRNRGGVNTDKLIF
NA,20,TRDJ1,TRDD2,TRDV1,TGTGCTCTTGGGGACCCTTCCTTCAGCTCCGGAGTGGGGTACACCGATAAACTCATCTTT,CALGDPSFSSGVGYTDKLIF
NA,23,TRDJ1,NA,TRDV1,TGTGCTCTTGGGCCCATCCCGGGAATTCCTACTGGGGATCCAGGGGATGCGACCGATAAACTCATCTTT,CALGPIPGIPTGDPGDATDKLIF
NA,23,TRDJ1,TRDD3,TRDV1,TGTGCTCTTGGGGAACCCCTACTTCCTTTATCACCGAACACTGGGGGATACACCGATAAACTCATCTTT,CALGEPLLPLSPNTGGYTDKLIF
few,25,TRDJ3,TRDD3,TRDV1,TGTGCTCTTGGGGAACAGTACCTACCTCCGGTACTGGGGATCAAGAGCTCCTGGGACACCCGACAGATGTTTTTC,CALGEQYLPPVLGIKSSWDTRQMFF
NA,22,TRDJ4,TRDD3,TRDV1,TGTGCTCTTGGGATGGCTCACCTCCTTCCCCCGTACTGGGGGACGTTATCCAGACCCCTGATCTTT,CALGMAHLLPPYWGTLSRPLIF
few,20,TRDJ1,NA,TRDV2,TGTGCCTGTGACATAGGCCTTCCTAGTCAGCTGGGGGCACACACCGATAAACTCATCTTT,CACDIGLPSQLGAHTDKLIF
medium-sized,15,TRDJ1,NA,TRDV1,TGTGCTCTTGGGGAGGGGGTTCCCGTCACCGATAAACTCATCTTT,CALGEGVPVTDKLIF
NA,26,TRDJ3,NA,TRDV1,TGTGCTCTTGGGGACCCCGGCCTTCCTACGTGGGCCTGGGGGATTAACAGCTCCTGGGACACCCGACAGATGTTTTTC,CALGDPGLPTWAWGINSSWDTRQMFF
NA,16,TRDJ1,NA,TRDV1,TGTGCTCTTGGTCGACTACTGGGCTTCTTCGGCGATAAACTCATCTTT,CALGRLLGFFGDKLIF
NA,21,TRDJ1,TRDD2,TRDV1,TGTGCTCTTGGAAGGGACGCCTTCCTCCAGTCCCTGGGAGGAAACACCGATAAACTCATCTTT,CALGRDAFLQSLGGNTDKLIF
NA,22,TRDJ1,NA,TRDV1,TGTGCTCTTGGGCACTACCTTCCTCTAATGACCCGTACTGGGGACACTACCGATAAACTCATCTTT,CALGHYLPLMTRTGDTTDKLIF
NA,23,TRDJ1,TRDD3,TRDV1,TGTGCTCTTGGGCCAACCCCTCGGGACCCATACTGGGGGATAAACCCGTACACCGATAAACTCATCTTT,CALGPTPRDPYWGINPYTDKLIF
NA,14,TRDJ1,NA,TRDV1,TGTGCTCTTGGGGACTGGGGTGCCGATATCAAACTCATCTTT,CALGDWGADIKLIF
NA,12,TRDJ1,NA,TRDV1,TGTGCTCTTGGGGGCCACCCCGATAAACTCATCTTT,CALGGHPDKLIF
few,24,TRDJ1,TRDD3,TRDV1,TGTGCTCTTGGGTCACCCCGGCGCTCTAAAGCGGTATCAACTGGGGGATACGCAGCCGATAAACTCATCTTT,CALGSPRRSKAVSTGGYAADKLIF
few,20,TRDJ1,TRDD3,TRDV2,TGTGCCTGTGACACCCTGCGTGAAGCTCTGGGGGATACGCGTGATTGTAAACTCATCTTT,CACDTLREALGDTRDCKLIF
NA,14,TRDJ1,NA,TRDV1,TGTGCTCTTGGGGAACCTAATAACACCGATAAACTCATCTTT,CALGEPNNTDKLIF
once,17,TRDJ1,TRDD3,TRDV1,TGTGCTCTTGGGCCCTCCCCTCTGGGGGATTACACCGATAAACTCATCTTT,CALGPSPLGDYTDKLIF
few,21,TRDJ1,NA,TRDV1,TGTGCTCTTGGGGAAAGCGGAGAGATACGCATCAACCTTCACTCCACCGATAAACTCATCTTT,CALGESGEIRINLHSTDKLIF
few,17,TRDJ1,TRDD3,TRDV1,TGTGCTCTTGGGGAATTAGGGATACGGTGGGACACCGATAAACTCATCTTT,CALGELGIRWDTDKLIF
NA,17,TRDJ1,TRDD3,TRDV1,TGTGCTCTTGGGGATCGACATACTGGGGGATACGACGATAAACTCATCTTT,CALGDRHTGGYDDKLIF
NA,23,TRDJ1,TRDD3,TRDV1,TGTGCTCTTGGGGAACTGTGGCTACGGGGGATACACCCTCGTCCGACGTACACCGATAAACTCATCTTT,CALGELWLRGIHPRPTYTDKLIF
few,21,TRDJ1,NA,TRDV1,TGTGCTCTTGGGGAACTTTTCCCGTGGGCTGGGGTGGTACCCCCAACCGATAAACTCATCTTT,CALGELFPWAGVVPPTDKLIF
NA,17,TRDJ1,NA,TRDV1,TGTGCTCTTGGCGAAGAAACTTCCACCCAGTACTGGGTGGGACTCATCTTT,CALGEETSTQYWVGLIF
once,22,TRDJ1,TRDD3,TRDV1,TGTGCTCTTGGGGGAGCCCTACGTCCGGTACTGGGGGATTTCACCTACACCGATAAACTCATCTTT,CALGGALRPVLGDFTYTDKLIF
NA,23,TRDJ4,TRDD3,TRDV1,TGTGCTCTTGGGGTTTCACCTCCTCCTAAACCCCCTGGGGGATACCGGGCGACTGGGCCCGTGATCTTT,CALGVSPPPKPPGGYRATGPVIF
NA,19,TRDJ1,TRDD3,TRDV1,TGTGCTCTTGGGGAACTTGATGGCTGGGGGATAGGGGACACCGATAAACTCATCTTT,CALGELDGWGIGDTDKLIF
NA,18,TRDJ1,TRDD3,TRDV1,TGTGCTCTTGGGGAGGCCTTCCCCAGTACTGGGGGATACCGCGGACTCATCTTT,CALGEAFPSTGGYRGLIF
NA,18,TRDJ1,TRDD3,TRDV1,TGTGCTCTTGGGGACCGCACTCTGGGGGATTCGGGGACCGATAAACTCATCTTT,CALGDRTLGDSGTDKLIF
NA,23,TRDJ1,TRDD2,TRDV1,TGTGCTCTTGGGGTAACGAACCCTTCCTCCAGGGAGGGGAAAGTCGAGTACACCGATAAACTCATCTTT,CALGVTNPSSREGKVEYTDKLIF
few,22,TRDJ1,TRDD3,TRDV1,TGTGCTCTTGGGGAACTCTCCTCCCAAACTGGGGCCGCTTCGACGTACACCGATAAACTCATCTTT,CALGELSSQTGAASTYTDKLIF
NA,17,TRDJ1,TRDD3,TRDV1,TGTGCTCTTGGGGAACTCGGGACGTGGGATACTACCGATAAACTCATCTTT,CALGELGTWDTTDKLIF
NA,19,TRDJ1,TRDD2,TRDV1,TGTGCTCTTGGGGAAGGAGTTTCCTACGTGGAGTACTACACCGATAAACTCATCTTT,CALGEGVSYVEYYTDKLIF
few,18,TRDJ1,NA,TRDV1,TGTGCTCTTGGGGAAGAAGGGTGGGACATCCTGCTATCCGATAAACTCATCTTT,CALGEEGWDILLSDKLIF
few,20,TRDJ3,NA,TRDV1,TGTGCTCTTGGGGAACGTCTAGCGTACTCCAGCTCCTGGGACACCCGACAGATGTTTTTC,CALGERLAYSSSWDTRQMFF
NA,27,TRDJ1,TRDD3,TRDV1,TGTGCTCTTGGGGAACCGCGGAAAGAGGTTATCCTACGGAGTGGAAGTACTGGGGGCCGTTACACCGATAAACTCATCTTT,CALGEPRKEVILRSGSTGGRYTDKLIF
few,21,TRDJ1,TRDD3,TRDV1,TGTGCTCTTGGGGAACAGGGGGTGTTGGCGGGGATACGCGGGAACTCCGATAAACTCATCTTT,CALGEQGVLAGIRGNSDKLIF
NA,19,TRDJ1,NA,TRDV1,TGTGCTCTTGGGGAATGGGAAGGAGGGAGGTCTTCGTACACCGATAAACTCATCTTT,CALGEWEGGRSSYTDKLIF
NA,16,TRDJ4,TRDD3,TRDV1,TGTGCTCTTGGGATTTTCCTCCTCGGGGATACGAGACCCCTGATCTTT,CALGIFLLGDTRPLIF